This T cell receptor (beta chain) was observed in a study of blood T cells in healthy people across ages. For the study at large: When template switching was applied, about one barcoded beta molecule was captured per two T cells.

V lost 1 base and J lost 10; bases outside the gene matches: 10. This CDR3 comprises 16 residues. This clonotype was observed a handful of times. Alongside a J-beta primer mix, a sample-barcoded 5' primer served in a second PCR lasting roughly 6 to 11 cycles. Each CDR3 protein is one row after TCRdb ran MiXCR on the 5' RACE reads. This table has fewer than 1.5 million distinct CDR3 sequences, around 39% appearing once. This chain uses TRBV12-3 or TRBV12-4 with TRBJ2-1; 10 bases map to TRBD2. The sequence was obtained from a woman aged 18-35 years in good health. Sequenced input: blood. CDR3 sequence: CASSLGEIAGGREQFF. The CDR3 coding sequence is TGTGCCAGCAGTTTAGGCGAAATAGCGGGGGGACGGGAGCAGTTCTTC.